This TCR beta chain was retrieved from a study of T cells in AML relapse after transplant (dated by TCRdb to between 2018 and 2020). Broadly, across the study: In this retrospective study, inhibitory receptor expression and TCR repertoires of bone marrow T cells were examined in patients given allogeneic HSCT for myeloid malignancy. TCR sequencing of unsorted bone marrow was performed for three healthy donors, three patients in long-term complete remission and three patients relapsing after HSCT. Findings and caveats that apply to the study as a whole: The TCR repertoire comparisons were based on very few samples, with only a few individuals in each group for unsorted bone marrow. Whatever the outcome, transplanted patients had skewed bone marrow repertoires, with the top 10 alpha clonotypes reaching approximately 33% in remission and almost 40% in relapse, compared with 22% in healthy donors.

Library prep was done by PCR. Instead of multiplex PCR, a modified RACE PCR protocol was used to amplify TCR alpha and beta chains from RNA. Libraries were sequenced on an Illumina MiSeq, and raw reads were demultiplexed according to sample-specific barcode combinations. The study's own analysis went as follows. MiXCR software was used to identify TCR clonotypes from the sequencing reads. TCRdb applied fastp at Q25 and MiXCR to the public reads, then kept only in-frame beta chains. All rows with the same CDR3 protein become a single entry with the most common DNA and genes. The V and J calls were determined by TCRdb, not by the authors. The sample yields under 1,200 distinct CDR3 sequences; under 20% were counted once. The ten top clones hold under 7% of the sample. A note on this clonotype: What this receptor recognizes is not known. No per-base quality is available; no much larger clone lies one base away.

V trim: 1 base; J trim: 9 bases; unmatched bases: 7. The CDR3 runs 15 amino acids, cysteine and phenylalanine included. The only DNA kept is the CDR3, 45 bases in frame from the first base. Reading the germline V gene gives CDR1 SGHRS and CDR2 YFSETQ. Bone marrow from healthy donors served as the control group for patient comparisons. Sequenced material: bone marrow. The chain is made from TRBV5-1 and TRBJ2-1, and TRBD2 matches 10 of the central bases. The clonotype comes from a human donor in good health. The DNA sequence is given as TGCGCCAGCAGCTTGCAAACTAGCGGGACTTCTGAGCAGTTCTTC. It codes for CASSLQTSGTSEQFF.